The source of this T cell receptor (beta chain) is a study of T cell responses to AZD1222 COVID-19 vaccine. Details on this clone: The antigen is not known.

The method was immunoSEQ multiplex PCR; TCRdb's version includes in-frame clones alone and lacks a portion of them. The table shows approximately 160,000 clones, with approximately 90% occurring only once. Regarding the study as a whole: Spike-specific TCR breadth rose after two AZD1222 doses, and depth rose as well. Seropositive at baseline were only five or six AZD1222 recipients. It should be noted that donors were predominantly white British and more often female, and clonal diversity was possibly underestimated.

Unmatched junction bases numbered 7, after V lost 4 bases and J lost 1 base. Germline V gene lookup returns CDR1 MNHEY and CDR2 SVGAGI. CDR3 length equals 15 residues. V and J are TRBV6-5 and TRBJ2-7; 7 bases align to TRBD1. Sequenced here: peripheral blood, sampled on day 0 of AZD1222 vaccination. The receptor was derived from an adult in good health. In nucleotides, the CDR3 is TGTGCCAGCAGTTCGATCGGACAGGCTTCCTACGAGCAGTACTTC. Its protein product is CASSSIGQASYEQYF.